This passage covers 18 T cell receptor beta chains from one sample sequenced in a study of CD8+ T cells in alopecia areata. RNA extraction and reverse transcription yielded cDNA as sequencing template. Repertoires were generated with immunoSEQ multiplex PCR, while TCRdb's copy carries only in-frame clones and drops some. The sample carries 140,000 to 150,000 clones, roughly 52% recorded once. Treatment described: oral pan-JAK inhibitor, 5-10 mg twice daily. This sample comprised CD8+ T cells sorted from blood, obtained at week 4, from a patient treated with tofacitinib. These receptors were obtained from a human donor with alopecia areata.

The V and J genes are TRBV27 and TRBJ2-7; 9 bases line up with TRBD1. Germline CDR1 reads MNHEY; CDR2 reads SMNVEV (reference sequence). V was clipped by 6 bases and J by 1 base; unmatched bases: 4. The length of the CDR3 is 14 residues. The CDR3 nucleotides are TGTGCCAGCAGCGCCGGGACAGGGTCCTACGAGCAGTACTTC. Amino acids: CASSAGTGSYEQYF.

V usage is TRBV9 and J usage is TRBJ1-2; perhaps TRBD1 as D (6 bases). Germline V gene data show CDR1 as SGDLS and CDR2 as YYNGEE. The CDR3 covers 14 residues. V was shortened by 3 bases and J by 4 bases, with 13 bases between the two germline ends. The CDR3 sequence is CASSASGVLYGYTF. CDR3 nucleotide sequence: TGTGCCAGCAGCGCGTCAGGGGTTCTCTATGGCTACACCTTC.

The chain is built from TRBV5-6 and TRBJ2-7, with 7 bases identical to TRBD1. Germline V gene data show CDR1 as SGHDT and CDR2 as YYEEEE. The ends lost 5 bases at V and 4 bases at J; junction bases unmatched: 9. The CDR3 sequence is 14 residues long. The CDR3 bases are TGTGCCAGCAGTTCCACCGACAGGGATTACGAGCAGTACTTC. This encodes CASSSTDRDYEQYF. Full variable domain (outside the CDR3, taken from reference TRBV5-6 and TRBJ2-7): DAGVTQSPTHLIKTRGQQVTLRCSPKSGHDTVSWYQQALGQGPQFIFQYYEEEERQRGNFPDRFSGHQFPNYSSELNVNALLLGDSALYLCASSSTDRDYEQYFGPGTRLTVT.

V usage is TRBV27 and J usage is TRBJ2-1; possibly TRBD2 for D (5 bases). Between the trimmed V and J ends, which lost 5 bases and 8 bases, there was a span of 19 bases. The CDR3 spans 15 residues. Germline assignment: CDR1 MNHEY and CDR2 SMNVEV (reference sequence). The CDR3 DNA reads TGTGCCAGCAGTCCTCGGGATGGGCGGGTGGATGAGCAGTTCTTC. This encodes CASSPRDGRVDEQFF.

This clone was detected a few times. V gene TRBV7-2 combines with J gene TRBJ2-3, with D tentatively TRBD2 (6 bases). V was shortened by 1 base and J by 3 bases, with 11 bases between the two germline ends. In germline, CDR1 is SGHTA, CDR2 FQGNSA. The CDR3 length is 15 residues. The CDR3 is CASSLEAGRTDTQYF. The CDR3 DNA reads TGTGCCAGCAGCTTAGAGGCGGGGCGGACAGATACGCAGTATTTT.

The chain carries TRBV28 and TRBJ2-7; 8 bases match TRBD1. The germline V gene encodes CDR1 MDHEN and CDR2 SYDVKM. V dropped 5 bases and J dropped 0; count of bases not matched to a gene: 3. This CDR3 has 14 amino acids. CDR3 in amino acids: CASSRTGGSYEQYF. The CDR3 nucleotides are TGTGCCAGCAGTCGAACAGGGGGCTCCTACGAGCAGTACTTC.

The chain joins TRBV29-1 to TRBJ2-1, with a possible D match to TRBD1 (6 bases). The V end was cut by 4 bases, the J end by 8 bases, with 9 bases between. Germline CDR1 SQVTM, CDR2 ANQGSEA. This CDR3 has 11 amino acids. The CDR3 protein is CSVGTVDEQFF. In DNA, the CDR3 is TGCAGCGTTGGGACAGTCGATGAGCAGTTCTTC.

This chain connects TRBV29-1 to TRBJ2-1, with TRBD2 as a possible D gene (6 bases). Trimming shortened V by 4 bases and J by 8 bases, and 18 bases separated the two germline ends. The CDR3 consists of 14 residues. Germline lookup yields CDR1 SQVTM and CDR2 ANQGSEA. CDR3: CSVGRDPQGYEQFF. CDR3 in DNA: TGCAGCGTTGGGCGGGACCCCCAAGGTTATGAGCAGTTCTTC.

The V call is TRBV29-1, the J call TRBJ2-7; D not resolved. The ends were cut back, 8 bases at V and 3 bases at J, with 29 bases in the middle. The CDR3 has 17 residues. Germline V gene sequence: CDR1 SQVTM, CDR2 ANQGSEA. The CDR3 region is CSKSFSGYQSTHYEQYF. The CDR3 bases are TGCAGCAAATCTTTCAGTGGATATCAGTCAACCCACTACGAGCAGTACTTC.

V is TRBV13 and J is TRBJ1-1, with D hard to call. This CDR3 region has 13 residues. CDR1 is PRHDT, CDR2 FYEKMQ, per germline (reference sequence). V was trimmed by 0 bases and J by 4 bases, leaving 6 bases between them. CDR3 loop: CASSLGGSTEAFF. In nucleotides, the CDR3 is TGTGCCAGCAGCTTAGGGGGTTCCACTGAAGCTTTCTTT.

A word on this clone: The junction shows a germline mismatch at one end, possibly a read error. The CDR3 DNA is TGCAGCGTCACGTGGCAGGCAAAGATCTTC. Residues: CSVTWQAKIF. V gene TRBV29-1 combines with J gene TRBJ2-1, with no clear D. This CDR3 spans 10 amino acids. The germline gives CDR1 SQVTM, CDR2 ANQGSEA.

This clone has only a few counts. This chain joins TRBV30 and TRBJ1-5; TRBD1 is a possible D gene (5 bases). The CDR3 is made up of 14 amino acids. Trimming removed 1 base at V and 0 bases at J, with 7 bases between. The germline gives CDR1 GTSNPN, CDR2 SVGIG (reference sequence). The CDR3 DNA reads TGTGCCTGGAGTGCGACAGTTAGCAATCAGCCCCAGCATTTT. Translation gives CAWSATVSNQPQHF.

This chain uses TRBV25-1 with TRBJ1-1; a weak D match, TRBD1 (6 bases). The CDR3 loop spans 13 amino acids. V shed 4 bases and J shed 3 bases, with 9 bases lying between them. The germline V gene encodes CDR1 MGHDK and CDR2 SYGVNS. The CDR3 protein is CASSATGYTEAFF. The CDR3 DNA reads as TGTGCCAGCAGTGCTACAGGGTACACTGAAGCTTTCTTT.

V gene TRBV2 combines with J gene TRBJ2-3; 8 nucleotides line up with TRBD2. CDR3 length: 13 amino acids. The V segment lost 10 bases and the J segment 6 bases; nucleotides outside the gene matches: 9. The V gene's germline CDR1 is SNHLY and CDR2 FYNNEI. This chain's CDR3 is CATLSKREDTQYF. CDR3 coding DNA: TGTGCCACCCTAAGCAAGCGGGAGGATACGCAGTATTTT.

CDR3 sequence reads: CASSLLLAGAPSEQYF. In DNA, the CDR3 is TGTGCCAGCAGCCTGCTGCTAGCGGGGGCCCCCTCGGAGCAGTACTTC. The V gene is TRBV7-3, the J gene TRBJ2-7; 10 bases map to TRBD2. The CDR3 sequence is 16 residues long. After removal of 5 bases from V and 7 bases from J, the junction contained 14 bases not matched to a gene. Germline V gene lookup returns CDR1 SGHTA and CDR2 FQGTGA.

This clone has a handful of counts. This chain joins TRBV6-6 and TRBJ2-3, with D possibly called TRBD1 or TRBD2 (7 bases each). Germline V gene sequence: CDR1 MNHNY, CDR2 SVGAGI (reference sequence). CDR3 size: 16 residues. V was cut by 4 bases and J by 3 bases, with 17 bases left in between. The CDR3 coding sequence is TGTGCCAGCAGTTTCCCAGGGGGGGGAGGTACAGATACGCAGTATTTT. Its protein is CASSFPGGGGTDTQYF.

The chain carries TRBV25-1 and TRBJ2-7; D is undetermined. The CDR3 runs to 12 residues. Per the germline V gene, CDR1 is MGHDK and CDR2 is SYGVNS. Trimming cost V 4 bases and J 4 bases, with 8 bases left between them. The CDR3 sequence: CASSATLYEQYF. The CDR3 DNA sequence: TGTGCCAGCAGTGCCACGCTATACGAGCAGTACTTC.

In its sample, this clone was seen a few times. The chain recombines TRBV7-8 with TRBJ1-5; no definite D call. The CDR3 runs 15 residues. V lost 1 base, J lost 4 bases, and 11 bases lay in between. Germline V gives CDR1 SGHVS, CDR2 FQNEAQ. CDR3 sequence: CASSLVPGWNQPQHF. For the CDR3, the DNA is TGTGCCAGCAGCTTAGTACCAGGCTGGAATCAGCCCCAGCATTTT.